This T cell receptor (beta chain) stems from a study of shared clonotypes between healthy human individuals. Across the whole study: Per-donor plates numbered three CD4 naive, three CD4 memory, two CD8 naive and one CD8 memory. Study results and caveats: Memory subsets generally showed smaller estimated richness than naive subsets did. Roughly 5% of naive CD4 clonotypes were common to several donors.

The CDR3 contains 17 residues. CDR1 is MDHEN and CDR2 is SYDVKM in the germline V gene. V shed 6 bases, J shed 6 bases, and the junction held 15 bases outside the gene matches. Sequenced by immunoSEQ multiplex PCR; TCRdb stores in-frame clones only, minus some. The data contain 2 million to 2.5 million clones, approximately 90% of them singletons. A note on this clone: Antigen unknown.

Sequenced input: naive CD4+ T cells from PBMCs. Subset noted: CD45RA+ positively selected. V gene TRBV28 combines with J gene TRBJ2-1; 9 nucleotides match TRBD2. This TCR was sampled from a man aged 18 to 35 in good health. Some clones in this sample may be carry-over from other donors' samples. CDR3 DNA: TGTGCCAGCAGGGGATCCCCGGGGCGGGAGGGTGGCAATGAGCAGTTCTTC. It codes for CASRGSPGREGGNEQFF.